The 3 T cell receptor beta chains presented below share a single source sample, sequenced in a study of cytomegalovirus exposure and HLA in healthy donors. 60 Vbeta and 13 Jbeta primers were used in PCR. Data came from immunoSEQ multiplex PCR; TCRdb stores just in-frame clones and leaves some out. Its clone listing holds about 150,000 clones. Material: PBMCs. The receptors here all came from a woman in her forties or fifties in good health and CMV-seronegative.

The chain is built from TRBV9 and TRBJ2-3; D is unresolved. Trimming took off 0 bases at V and 0 bases at J, with 11 bases between the two ends. Germline V lookup: CDR1 SGDLS, CDR2 YYNGEE. This CDR3 contains 16 residues. The CDR3: CASSVEAGSSTDTQYF. The CDR3 region has the DNA TGTGCCAGCAGCGTAGAGGCAGGATCTAGCACAGATACGCAGTATTTT.

The chain couples TRBV27 to TRBJ1-2, with 9 positions matching TRBD1. Germline CDR1 is MNHEY and CDR2 is SMNVEV (reference sequence). This CDR3 contains 16 residues. The junction had 8 bases not matched to a gene; V was cut back by 3 bases and J by 3 bases. The CDR3 coding sequence is TGTGCCAGCAGTTTCATAGGACAGGGGAAGGACTATGGCTACACCTTC. The encoded protein is CASSFIGQGKDYGYTF.

This rearrangement joins TRBV2 to TRBJ1-1; the match to TRBD1 covers 7 bases. The trim removed 7 bases at V and 1 base at J, leaving 6 bases unmatched. Germline V CDR1 and CDR2: SNHLY, FYNNEI. This CDR3 region has 14 residues. The CDR3 nucleotides are TGTGCCAGCACGCGACAGGGTTGGAACACTGAAGCTTTCTTT. This translates into CASTRQGWNTEAFF. The whole variable domain, filled in from reference TRBV2 and TRBJ1-1, reads EPEVTQTPSHQVTQMGQEVILRCVPISNHLYFYWYRQILGQKVEFLVSFYNNEISEKSEIFDDQFSVERPDGSNFTLKIRSTKLEDSAMYFCASTRQGWNTEAFFGQGTRLTVV.